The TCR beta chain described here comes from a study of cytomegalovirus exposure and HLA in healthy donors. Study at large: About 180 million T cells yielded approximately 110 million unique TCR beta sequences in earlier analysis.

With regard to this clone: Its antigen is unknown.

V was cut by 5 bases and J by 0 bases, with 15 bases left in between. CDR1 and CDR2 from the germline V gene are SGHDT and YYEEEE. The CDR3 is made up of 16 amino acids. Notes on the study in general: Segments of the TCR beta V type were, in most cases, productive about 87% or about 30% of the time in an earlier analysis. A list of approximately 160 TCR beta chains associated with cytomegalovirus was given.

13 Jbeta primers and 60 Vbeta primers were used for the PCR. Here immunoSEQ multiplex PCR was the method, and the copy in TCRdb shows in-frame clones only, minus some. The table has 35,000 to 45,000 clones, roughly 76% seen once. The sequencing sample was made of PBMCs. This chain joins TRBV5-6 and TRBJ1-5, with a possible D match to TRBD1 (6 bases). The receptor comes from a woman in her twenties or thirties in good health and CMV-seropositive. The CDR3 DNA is TGTGCCAGCAGGAGGGGGGGCACCGGTAGCAATCAGCCCCAGCATTTT. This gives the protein CASRRGGTGSNQPQHF.